This T cell receptor beta chain was documented in a study of T cell changes during pregnancy in multiple sclerosis. The repertoire was sequenced with immunoSEQ multiplex PCR; TCRdb's copy has only in-frame clones and lacks some. The sample holds about 100,000 clones, around 93% seen once. The CDR3 contains 16 residues. Trimming cost V 7 bases and J 3 bases; bases outside gene matches: 10. Looked up from germline, CDR1 is SGHAT and CDR2 is FQNNGV. The sequencing here drew on peripheral blood, taken before pregnancy. The chain couples TRBV11-2 to TRBJ2-2; 8 bases fit TRBD2. This clonotype originated in a female donor with multiple sclerosis, enrolled in a pregnancy study. The CDR3 DNA reads TGTGCCAGCAAAACCGTTCGGGAGGGTTACACCGGGGAGCTGTTTTTT. As protein: CASKTVREGYTGELFF. The full variable domain, its missing parts supplied by reference TRBV11-2 and TRBJ2-2, is EAGVAQSPRYKIIEKRQSVAFWCNPISGHATLYWYQQILGQGPKLLIQFQNNGVVDDSQLPKDRFSAERLKGVDSTLKIQPAKLEDSAVYLCASKTVREGYTGELFFGEGSRLTVL.